This paragraph reports one T cell receptor (beta chain). This entry is derived from a study of T-cell reconstitution after alpha-beta-depleted transplantation in children. Preparation of the TCRbeta library involved a method that used unique molecular identifiers. TCRdb re-called the PCR reads through MiXCR, storing one row per CDR3 protein. The profile shows roughly 500,000 distinct CDR3 sequences, about 16% of them singletons. The V end lost 1 base, the J end lost 8 bases, and 12 bases lay between the germline ends. Germline CDR1 SGHRS, CDR2 YFSETQ. CDR3 length equals 13 residues. The V gene is TRBV5-1, the J gene TRBJ2-5; D uncertain. The sequencing used PBMCs from the stem cell graft donor, collected from the stem cell graft. This TCR was sampled from a human donor who donated a stem cell graft to a child with acute lymphoblastic leukemia. CDR3 sequence: CASSLTFFLTQYF. CDR3 bases: TGCGCCAGCAGCTTGACTTTCTTTCTCACCCAGTACTTC.